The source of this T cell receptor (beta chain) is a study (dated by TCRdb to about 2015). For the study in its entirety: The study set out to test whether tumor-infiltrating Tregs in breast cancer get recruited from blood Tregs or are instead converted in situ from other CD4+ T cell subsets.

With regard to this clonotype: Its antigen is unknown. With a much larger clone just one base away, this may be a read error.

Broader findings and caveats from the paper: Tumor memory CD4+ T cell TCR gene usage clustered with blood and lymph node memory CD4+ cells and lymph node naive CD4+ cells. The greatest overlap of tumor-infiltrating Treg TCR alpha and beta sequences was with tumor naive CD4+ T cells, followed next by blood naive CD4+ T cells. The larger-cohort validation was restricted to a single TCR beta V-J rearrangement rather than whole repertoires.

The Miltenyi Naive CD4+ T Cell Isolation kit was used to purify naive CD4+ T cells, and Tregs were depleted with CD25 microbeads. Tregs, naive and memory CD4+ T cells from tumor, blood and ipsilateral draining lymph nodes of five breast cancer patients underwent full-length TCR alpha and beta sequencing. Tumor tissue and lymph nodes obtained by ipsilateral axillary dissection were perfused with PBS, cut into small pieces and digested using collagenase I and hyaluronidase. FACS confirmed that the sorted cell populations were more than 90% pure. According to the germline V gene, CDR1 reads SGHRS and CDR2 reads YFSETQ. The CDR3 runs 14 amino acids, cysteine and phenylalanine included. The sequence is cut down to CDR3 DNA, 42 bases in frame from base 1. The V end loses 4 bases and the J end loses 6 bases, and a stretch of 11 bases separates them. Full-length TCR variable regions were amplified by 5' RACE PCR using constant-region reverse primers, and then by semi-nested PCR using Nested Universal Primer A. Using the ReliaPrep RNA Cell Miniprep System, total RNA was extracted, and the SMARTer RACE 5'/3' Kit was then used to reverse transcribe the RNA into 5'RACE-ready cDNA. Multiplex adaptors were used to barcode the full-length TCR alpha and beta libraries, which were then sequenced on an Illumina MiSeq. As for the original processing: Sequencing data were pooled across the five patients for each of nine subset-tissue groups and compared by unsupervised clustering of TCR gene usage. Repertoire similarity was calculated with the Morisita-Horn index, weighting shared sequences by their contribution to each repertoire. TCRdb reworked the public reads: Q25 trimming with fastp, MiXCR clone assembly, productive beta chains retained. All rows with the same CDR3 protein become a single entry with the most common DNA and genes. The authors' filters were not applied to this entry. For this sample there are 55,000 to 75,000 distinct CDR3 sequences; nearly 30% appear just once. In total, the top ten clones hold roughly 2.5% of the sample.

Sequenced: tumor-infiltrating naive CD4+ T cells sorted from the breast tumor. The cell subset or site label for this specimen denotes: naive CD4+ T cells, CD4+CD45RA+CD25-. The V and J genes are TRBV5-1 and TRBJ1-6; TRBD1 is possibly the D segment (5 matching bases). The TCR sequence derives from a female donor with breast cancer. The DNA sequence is TGCGCCAGCAGCCCGGGACGGATTAATTCACCCCTCCACTTT. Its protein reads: CASSPGRINSPLHF.